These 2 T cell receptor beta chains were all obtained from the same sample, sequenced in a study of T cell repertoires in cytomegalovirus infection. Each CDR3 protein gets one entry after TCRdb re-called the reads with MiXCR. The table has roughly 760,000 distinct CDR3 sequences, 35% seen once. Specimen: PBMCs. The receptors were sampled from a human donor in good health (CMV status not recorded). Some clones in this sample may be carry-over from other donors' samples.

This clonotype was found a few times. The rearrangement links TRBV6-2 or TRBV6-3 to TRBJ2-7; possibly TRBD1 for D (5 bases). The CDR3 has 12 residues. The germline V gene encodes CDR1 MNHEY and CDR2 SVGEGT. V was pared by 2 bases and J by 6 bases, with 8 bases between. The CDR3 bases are TGTGCCAGCAGTTACCAAAGGGGCGAGCAGTACTTC. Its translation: CASSYQRGEQYF.

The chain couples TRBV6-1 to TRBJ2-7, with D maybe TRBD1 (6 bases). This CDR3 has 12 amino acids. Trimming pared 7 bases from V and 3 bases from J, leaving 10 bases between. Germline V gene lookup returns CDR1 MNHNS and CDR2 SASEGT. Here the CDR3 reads CASTRGHYEQYF. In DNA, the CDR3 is TGTGCCAGCACGAGGGGACACTACGAGCAGTACTTC.